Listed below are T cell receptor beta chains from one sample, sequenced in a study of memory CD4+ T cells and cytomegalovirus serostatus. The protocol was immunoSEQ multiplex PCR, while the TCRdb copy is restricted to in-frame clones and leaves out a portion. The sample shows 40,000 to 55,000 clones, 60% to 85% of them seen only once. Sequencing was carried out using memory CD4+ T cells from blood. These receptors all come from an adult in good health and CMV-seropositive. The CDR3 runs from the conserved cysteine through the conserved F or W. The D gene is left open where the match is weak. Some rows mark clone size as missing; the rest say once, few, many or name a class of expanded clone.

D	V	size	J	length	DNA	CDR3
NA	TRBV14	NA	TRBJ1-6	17	TGTGCCAGCAGCCAAGTAACAGGGAGCACCTATAATTCACCCCTCCACTTT	CASSQVTGSTYNSPLHF
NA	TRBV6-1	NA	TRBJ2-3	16	TGTGCCAGCAGTGCCACGGGGGCCCGAAGAATAGATACGCAGTATTTT	CASSATGARRIDTQYF
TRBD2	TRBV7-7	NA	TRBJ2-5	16	TGTGCTAGCAGCTTAGCGGGCGGGGGGTCCCAAGAGACCCAGTACTTC	CASSLAGGGSQETQYF
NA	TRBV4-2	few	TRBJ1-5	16	TGTGCCAGCAGCCAAGACGGTAATAGCCACATCAAGCCCCAGCATTTT	CASSQDGNSHIKPQHF
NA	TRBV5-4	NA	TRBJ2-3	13	TGTGCCAGCAGCTATACAGGGAGTGATACGCAGTATTTT	CASSYTGSDTQYF
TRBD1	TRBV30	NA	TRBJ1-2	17	TGTGCCTGGAGCGGGGACAGGGTAGCAGGATTTAACTATGGCTACACCTTC	CAWSGDRVAGFNYGYTF
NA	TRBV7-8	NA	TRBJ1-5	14	TGTGCCAGCAGCTACGGGCCCAACGGGGAGTCCCAGCATTTT	CASSYGPNGESQHF
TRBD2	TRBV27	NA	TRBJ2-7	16	TGTGCCAGCAGCAAATGGACTAGCGGGAGCTCCTACGAGCAGTACTTC	CASSKWTSGSSYEQYF
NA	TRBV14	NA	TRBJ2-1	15	TGTGCCAGCAGTCATACGGACCTTATACGCAATGAGCAGTTCTTC	CASSHTDLIRNEQFF
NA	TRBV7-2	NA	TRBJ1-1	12	TGTGCCAGCAGCCGCTGGGGGACTGAAGCTTTCTTT	CASSRWGTEAFF
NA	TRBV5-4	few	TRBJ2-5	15	TGTGCCAGCAGCTTGATGAAGGGACCCCAAGAGACCCAGTACTTC	CASSLMKGPQETQYF
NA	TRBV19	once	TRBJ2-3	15	TGTGCCAGTAGTATACAGGCGACCCCCACAGATACGCAGTATTTT	CASSIQATPTDTQYF
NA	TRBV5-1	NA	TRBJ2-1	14	TGCGCCAGCGGACGGGTGGGGGACTACAATGAGCAGTTCTTC	CASGRVGDYNEQFF
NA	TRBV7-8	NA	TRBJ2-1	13	TGTGCCAGCAGCCACGGGCGGAGCAATGAGCAGTTCTTC	CASSHGRSNEQFF
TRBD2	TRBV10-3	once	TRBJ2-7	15	TGTGCCATCAGTGCTAGACTAGCGGGAGTAGACGAGCAGTACTTC	CAISARLAGVDEQYF
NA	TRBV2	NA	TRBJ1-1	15	TGTGCCAGCAGTGCTCGAGGCAGGGCGAACACTGAAGCTTTCTTT	CASSARGRANTEAFF
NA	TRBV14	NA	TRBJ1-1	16	TGTGCCAGCAGCCAAGACGGAACTCACGGTGCCACTGAAGCTTTCTTT	CASSQDGTHGATEAFF
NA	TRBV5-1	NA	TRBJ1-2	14	TGCGCCAGCAGCCCCGGGACGGAATCTATGAGCTACACCTTC	CASSPGTESMSYTF
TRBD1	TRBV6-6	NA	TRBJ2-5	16	TGTGCCAGCAGCCCACCCATCGGGACAGCCCAAGAGACCCAGTACTTC	CASSPPIGTAQETQYF
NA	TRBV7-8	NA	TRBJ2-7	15	TGTGCCAGCAGCTTAGACGAACTAGCCGGTCACGAGCAGTACTTC	CASSLDELAGHEQYF
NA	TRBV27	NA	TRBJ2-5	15	TGTGCCAGCAGTTTTTATGGGACCGAGAAAGAGACCCAGTACTTC	CASSFYGTEKETQYF
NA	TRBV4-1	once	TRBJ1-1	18	TGCGCCAGCAGCCATGAACTGGGACAAACACTGCGGAACACTGAAGCTTTCTTT	CASSHELGQTLRNTEAFF
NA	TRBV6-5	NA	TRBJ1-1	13	TGTGCCAGCAGGCCAGACAGGAACACTGAAGCTTTCTTT	CASRPDRNTEAFF
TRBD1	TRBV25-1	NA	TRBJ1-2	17	TGTGCCAGCAGCGCCCCCGGGACAGGGCTAGGGAACTATGGCTACACCTTC	CASSAPGTGLGNYGYTF
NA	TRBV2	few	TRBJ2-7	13	TGTGCCAGCAGGCTCGACAGATCCTACGAGCAGTACTTC	CASRLDRSYEQYF
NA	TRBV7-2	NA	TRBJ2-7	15	TGTGCCAGCAGCCCAGGCACGGGGCGGTCCTACGAGCAGTACTTC	CASSPGTGRSYEQYF
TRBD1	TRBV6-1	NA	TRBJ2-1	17	TGTGCCAGCAGTGCCTCTCCGGGACAGGGCATAGGCAATGAGCAGTTCTTC	CASSASPGQGIGNEQFF
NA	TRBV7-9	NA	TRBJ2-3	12	TGTGCCAGCAGCTCACCGCAGAATACGCAGTATTTT	CASSSPQNTQYF
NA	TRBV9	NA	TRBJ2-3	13	TGTGCCAGCTCCCATATGACCCCAGATACGCAGTATTTT	CASSHMTPDTQYF
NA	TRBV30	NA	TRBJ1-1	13	TGTGCCTGGCAGGGCACAAGGAACACTGAAGCTTTCTTT	CAWQGTRNTEAFF
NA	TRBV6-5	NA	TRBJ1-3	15	TGTGCCAGCAGTCCCACGCTACTCTCCGGAAACACCATATATTTT	CASSPTLLSGNTIYF
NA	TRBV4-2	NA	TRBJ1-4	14	TGTGCCAGCAGCCAAGACGCCGGACCGGAGGAACTGTTTTTT	CASSQDAGPEELFF
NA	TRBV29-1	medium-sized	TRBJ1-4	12	TGCAGCGCCTTAATCCGGGGGGAAAAACTGTTTTTT	CSALIRGEKLFF
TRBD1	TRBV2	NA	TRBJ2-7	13	TGTGCCAGCAAGAGGACAGGGCTTTACGAGCAGTACTTC	CASKRTGLYEQYF
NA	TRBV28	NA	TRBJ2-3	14	TGTGCCGCGGGGTCGTATGGGGGCTCAGATACGCAGTATTTT	CAAGSYGGSDTQYF